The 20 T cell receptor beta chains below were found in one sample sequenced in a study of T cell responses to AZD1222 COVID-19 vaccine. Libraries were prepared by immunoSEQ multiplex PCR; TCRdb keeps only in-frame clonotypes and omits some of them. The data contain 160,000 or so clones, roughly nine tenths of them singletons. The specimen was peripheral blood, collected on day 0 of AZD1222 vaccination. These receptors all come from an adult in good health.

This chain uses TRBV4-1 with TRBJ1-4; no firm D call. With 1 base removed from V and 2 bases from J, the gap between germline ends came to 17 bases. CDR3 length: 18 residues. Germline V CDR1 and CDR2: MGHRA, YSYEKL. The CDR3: CASSQAQTPSGTNEKLFF. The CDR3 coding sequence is TGCGCCAGCAGCCAAGCACAGACCCCAAGTGGGACTAATGAAAAACTGTTTTTT.

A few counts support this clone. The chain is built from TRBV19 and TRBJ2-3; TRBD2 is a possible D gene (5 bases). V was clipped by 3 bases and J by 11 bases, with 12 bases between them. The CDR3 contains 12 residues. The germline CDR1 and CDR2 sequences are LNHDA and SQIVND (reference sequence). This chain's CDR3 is CASSMGLGRQYF. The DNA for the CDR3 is TGTGCCAGTAGTATGGGGTTAGGGAGGCAGTATTTT.

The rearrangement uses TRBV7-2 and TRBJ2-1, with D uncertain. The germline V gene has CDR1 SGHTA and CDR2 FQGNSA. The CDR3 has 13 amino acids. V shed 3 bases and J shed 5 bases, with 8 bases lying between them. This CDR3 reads CASSFNRDNEQFF. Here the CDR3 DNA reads TGTGCCAGCAGCTTTAACAGAGACAATGAGCAGTTCTTC.

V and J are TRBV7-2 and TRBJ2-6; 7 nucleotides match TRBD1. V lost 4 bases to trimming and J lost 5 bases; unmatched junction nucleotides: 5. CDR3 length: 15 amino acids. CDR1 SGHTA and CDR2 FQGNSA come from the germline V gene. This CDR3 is CASSSRGRRANVLTF. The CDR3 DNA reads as TGTGCCAGCAGCTCTAGGGGGCGCAGGGCCAACGTCCTGACTTTC. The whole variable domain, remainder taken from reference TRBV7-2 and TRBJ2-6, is GAGVSQSPSNKVTEKGKDVELRCDPISGHTALYWYRQSLGQGLEFLIYFQGNSAPDKSGLPSDRFSAERTGGSVSTLTIQRTQQEDSAVYLCASSSRGRRANVLTFGAGSRLTVL.

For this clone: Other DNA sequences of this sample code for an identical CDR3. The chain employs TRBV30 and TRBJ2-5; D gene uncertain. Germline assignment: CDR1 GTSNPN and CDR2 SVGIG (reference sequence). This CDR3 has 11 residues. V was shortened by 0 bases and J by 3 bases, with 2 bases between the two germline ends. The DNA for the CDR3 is TGTGCCTGGAGTGTAAAAGAGACCCAGTACTTC. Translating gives CAWSVKETQYF.

CDR3 amino acids: CAISEPGQGLSGANVLTF. As DNA, the CDR3 is TGTGCCATCAGTGAACCGGGACAGGGGCTGTCTGGGGCCAACGTCCTGACTTTC. The chain carries TRBV10-3 and TRBJ2-6; the match to TRBD1 covers 10 bases. This CDR3 contains 18 residues. CDR1 is ENHRY and CDR2 is SYGVKD in the germline V gene. J was trimmed by 1 base and V by 3 bases; bases with no gene match: 6.

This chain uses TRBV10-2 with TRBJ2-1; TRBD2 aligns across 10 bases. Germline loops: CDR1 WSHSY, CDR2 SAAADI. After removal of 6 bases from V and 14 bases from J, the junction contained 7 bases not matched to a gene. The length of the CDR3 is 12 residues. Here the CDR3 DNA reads TGCGCCAGCAGCCTAGCGGGGGCTGGGGAGTTCTTC. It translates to CASSLAGAGEFF.

The CDR3 protein is CASSPSTDTQYF. The DNA for the CDR3 is TGTGCCAGCTCACCTAGCACAGATACGCAGTATTTT. This chain links TRBV18 with TRBJ2-3, with D unclear. Germline CDR1 is KGHSH and CDR2 is LQKENI. This CDR3 comprises 12 residues. V was pared by 3 bases and J by 0 bases, with 1 base between.

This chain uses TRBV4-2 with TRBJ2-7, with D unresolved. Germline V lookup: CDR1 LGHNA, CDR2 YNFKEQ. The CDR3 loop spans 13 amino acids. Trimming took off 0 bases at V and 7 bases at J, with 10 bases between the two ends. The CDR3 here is CASSQEYSREQYF. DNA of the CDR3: TGTGCCAGCAGCCAAGAATATAGTAGGGAGCAGTACTTC.

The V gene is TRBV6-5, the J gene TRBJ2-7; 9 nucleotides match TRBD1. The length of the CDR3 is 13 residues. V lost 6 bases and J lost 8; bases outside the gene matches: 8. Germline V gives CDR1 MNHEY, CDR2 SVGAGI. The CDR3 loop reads CASSGPGQGQQYF. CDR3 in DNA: TGTGCCAGCAGCGGCCCGGGACAGGGTCAGCAGTACTTC.

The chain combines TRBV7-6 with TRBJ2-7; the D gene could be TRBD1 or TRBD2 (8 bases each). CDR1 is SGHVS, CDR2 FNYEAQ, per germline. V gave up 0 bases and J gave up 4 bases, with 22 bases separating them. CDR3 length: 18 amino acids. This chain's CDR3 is CASSLAQGGSGIGYEQYF. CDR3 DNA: TGTGCCAGCAGCTTAGCACAGGGGGGTAGCGGGATAGGGTACGAGCAGTACTTC.

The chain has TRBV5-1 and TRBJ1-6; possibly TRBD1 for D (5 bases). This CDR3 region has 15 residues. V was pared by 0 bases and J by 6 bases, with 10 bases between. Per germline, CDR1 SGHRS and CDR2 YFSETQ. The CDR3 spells CASSLDGRGNSPLHF. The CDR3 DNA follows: TGCGCCAGCAGCTTGGACGGAAGGGGTAATTCACCCCTCCACTTT.

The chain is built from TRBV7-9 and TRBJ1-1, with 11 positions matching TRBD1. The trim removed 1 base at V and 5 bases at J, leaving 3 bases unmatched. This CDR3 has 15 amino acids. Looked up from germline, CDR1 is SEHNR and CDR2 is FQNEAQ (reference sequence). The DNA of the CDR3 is TGTGCCAGCAGCTTAGATGGACAGGGGGCTACTGAAGCTTTCTTT. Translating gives CASSLDGQGATEAFF.

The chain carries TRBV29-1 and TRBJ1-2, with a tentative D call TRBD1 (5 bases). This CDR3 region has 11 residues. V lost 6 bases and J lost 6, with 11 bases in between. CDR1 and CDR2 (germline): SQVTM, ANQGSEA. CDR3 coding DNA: TGCAGCGTGCCCCAGGGAGATGGCTACACCTTC. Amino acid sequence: CSVPQGDGYTF.

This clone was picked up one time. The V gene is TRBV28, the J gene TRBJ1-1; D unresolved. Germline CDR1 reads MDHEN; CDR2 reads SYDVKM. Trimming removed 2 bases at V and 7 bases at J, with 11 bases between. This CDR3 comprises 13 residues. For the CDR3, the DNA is TGTGCCAGCAGTTTACTTCGGCAGGATGAAGCTTTCTTT. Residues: CASSLLRQDEAFF. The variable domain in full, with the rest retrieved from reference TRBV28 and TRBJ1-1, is DVKVTQSSRYLVKRTGEKVFLECVQDMDHENMFWYRQDPGLGLRLIYFSYDVKMKEKGDIPEGYSVSREKKERFSLILESASTNQTSMYLCASSLLRQDEAFFGQGTRLTVV.

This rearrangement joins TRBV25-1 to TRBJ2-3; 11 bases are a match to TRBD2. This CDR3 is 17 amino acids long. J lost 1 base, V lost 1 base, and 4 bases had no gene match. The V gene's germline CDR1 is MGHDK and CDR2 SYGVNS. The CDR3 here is CASSESKGLAGTDTQYF. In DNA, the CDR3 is TGTGCCAGCAGTGAATCAAAGGGACTAGCGGGCACAGATACGCAGTATTTT.

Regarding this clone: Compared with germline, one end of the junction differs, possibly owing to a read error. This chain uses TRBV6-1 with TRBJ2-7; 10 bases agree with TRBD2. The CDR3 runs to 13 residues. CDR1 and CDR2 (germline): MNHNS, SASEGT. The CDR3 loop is CASSDQLAGRQNF. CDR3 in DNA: TGTGCCAGCAGTGATCAACTAGCGGGGCGCCAAAACTTC.

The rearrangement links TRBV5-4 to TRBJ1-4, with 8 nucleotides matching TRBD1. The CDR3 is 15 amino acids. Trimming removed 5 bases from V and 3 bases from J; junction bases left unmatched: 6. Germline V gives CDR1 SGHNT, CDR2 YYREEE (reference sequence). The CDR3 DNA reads TGTGCCAGCAGTTACCAGGGGGCGCCTAATGAAAAACTGTTTTTT. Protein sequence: CASSYQGAPNEKLFF.

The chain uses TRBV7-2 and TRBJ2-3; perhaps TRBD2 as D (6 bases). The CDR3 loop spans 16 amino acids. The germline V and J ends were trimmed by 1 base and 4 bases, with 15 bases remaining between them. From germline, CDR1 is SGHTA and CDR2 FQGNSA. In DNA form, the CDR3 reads TGTGCCAGCAGCTTAGTGGGCCGGAGGGGTCCAGATACGCAGTATTTT. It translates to CASSLVGRRGPDTQYF.

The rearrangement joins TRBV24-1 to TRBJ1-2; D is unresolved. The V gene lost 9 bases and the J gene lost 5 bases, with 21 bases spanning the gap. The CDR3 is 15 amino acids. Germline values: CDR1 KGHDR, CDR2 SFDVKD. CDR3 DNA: TGTGCCACCCTCAATGGACCCCATTTGAAGTATGGCTACACCTTC. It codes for CATLNGPHLKYGYTF.